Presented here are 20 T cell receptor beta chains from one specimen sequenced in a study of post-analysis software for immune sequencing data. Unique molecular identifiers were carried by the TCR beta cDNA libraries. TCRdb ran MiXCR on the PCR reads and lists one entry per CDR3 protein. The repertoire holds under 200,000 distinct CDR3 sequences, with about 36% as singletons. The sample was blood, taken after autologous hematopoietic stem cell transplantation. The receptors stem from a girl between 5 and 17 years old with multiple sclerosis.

The CDR3 loop is CATSDLPTGGFTDTQYF. CDR3 in DNA: TGTGCCACCAGTGATTTGCCGACAGGGGGATTCACAGATACGCAGTATTTT. V usage is TRBV24-1 and J usage is TRBJ2-3; TRBD1 agrees at 9 bases. CDR3 length equals 17 residues. V was clipped by 0 bases and J by 2 bases; unmatched bases: 5. From germline, CDR1 is KGHDR and CDR2 SFDVKD.

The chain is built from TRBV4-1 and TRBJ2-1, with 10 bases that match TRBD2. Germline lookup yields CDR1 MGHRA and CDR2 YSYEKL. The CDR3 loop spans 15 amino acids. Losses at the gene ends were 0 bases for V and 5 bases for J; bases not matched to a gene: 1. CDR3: CASSQDSGRHNEQFF. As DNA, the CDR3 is TGCGCCAGCAGCCAAGATAGCGGGAGGCACAATGAGCAGTTCTTC.

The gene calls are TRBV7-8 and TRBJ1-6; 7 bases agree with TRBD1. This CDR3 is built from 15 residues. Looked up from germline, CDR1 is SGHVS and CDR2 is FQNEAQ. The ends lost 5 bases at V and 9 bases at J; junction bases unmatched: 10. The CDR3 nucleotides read TGTGCCAGCAGCCGCCACGGACAGGAGGGTTCACCCCTCCACTTT. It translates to CASSRHGQEGSPLHF.

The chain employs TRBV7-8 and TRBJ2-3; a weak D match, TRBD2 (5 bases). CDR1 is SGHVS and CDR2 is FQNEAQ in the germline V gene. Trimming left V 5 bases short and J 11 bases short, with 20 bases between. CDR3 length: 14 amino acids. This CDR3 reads CASSPRGDGIKQYF. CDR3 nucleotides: TGTGCCAGCAGCCCCCGCGGAGACGGGATTAAGCAGTATTTT.

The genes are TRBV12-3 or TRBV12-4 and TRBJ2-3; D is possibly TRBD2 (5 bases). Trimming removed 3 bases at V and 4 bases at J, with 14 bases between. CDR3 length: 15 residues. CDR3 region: CASSFGRVSADTQYF. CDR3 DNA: TGTGCCAGCAGTTTTGGGAGAGTAAGCGCAGATACGCAGTATTTT.

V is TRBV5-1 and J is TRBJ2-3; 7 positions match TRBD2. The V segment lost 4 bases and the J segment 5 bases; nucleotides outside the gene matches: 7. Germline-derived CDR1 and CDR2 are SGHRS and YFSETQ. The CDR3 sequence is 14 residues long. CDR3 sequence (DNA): TGCGCCAGCAGCCCCGGGGGGAACATAGATACGCAGTATTTT. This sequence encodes CASSPGGNIDTQYF.

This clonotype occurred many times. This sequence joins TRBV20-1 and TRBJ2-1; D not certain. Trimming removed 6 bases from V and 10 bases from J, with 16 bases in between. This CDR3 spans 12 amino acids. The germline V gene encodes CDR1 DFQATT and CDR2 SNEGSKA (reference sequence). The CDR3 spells CSAPTGGWEQFF. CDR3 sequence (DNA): TGCAGTGCCCCGACCGGCGGCTGGGAGCAGTTCTTC.

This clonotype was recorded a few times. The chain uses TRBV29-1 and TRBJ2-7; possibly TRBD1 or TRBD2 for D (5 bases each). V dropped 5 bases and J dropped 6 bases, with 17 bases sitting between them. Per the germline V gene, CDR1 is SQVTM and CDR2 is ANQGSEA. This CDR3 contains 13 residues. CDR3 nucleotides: TGCAGCGTTTCCCCCGGGGCTAGCTCCGAGCAGTACTTC. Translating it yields CSVSPGASSEQYF.

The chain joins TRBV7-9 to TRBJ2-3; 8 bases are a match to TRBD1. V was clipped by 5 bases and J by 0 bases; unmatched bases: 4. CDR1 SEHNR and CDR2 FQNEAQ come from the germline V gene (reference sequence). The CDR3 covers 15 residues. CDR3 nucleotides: TGTGCCAGCAGCCATGGACAGGGTAGCACAGATACGCAGTATTTT. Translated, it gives CASSHGQGSTDTQYF.

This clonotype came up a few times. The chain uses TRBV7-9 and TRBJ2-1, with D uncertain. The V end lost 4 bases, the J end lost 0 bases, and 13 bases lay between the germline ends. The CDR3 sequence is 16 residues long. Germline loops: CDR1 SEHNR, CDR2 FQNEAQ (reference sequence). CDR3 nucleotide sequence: TGTGCCAGCAGCTGGCCGCCACAGAGCTCCTACAATGAGCAGTTCTTC. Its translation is CASSWPPQSSYNEQFF.

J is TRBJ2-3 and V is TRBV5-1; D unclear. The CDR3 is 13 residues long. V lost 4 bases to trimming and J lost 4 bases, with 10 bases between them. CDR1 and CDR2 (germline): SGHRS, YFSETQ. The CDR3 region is CASSGSMADTQYF. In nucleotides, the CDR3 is TGCGCCAGCAGCGGCAGTATGGCAGATACGCAGTATTTT.

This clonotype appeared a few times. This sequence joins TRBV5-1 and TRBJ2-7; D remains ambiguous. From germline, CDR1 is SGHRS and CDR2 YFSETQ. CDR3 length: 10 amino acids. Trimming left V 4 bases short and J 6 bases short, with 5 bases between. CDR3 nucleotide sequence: TGCGCCAGCAGCAAACGCGAGCAGTACTTC. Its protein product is CASSKREQYF.

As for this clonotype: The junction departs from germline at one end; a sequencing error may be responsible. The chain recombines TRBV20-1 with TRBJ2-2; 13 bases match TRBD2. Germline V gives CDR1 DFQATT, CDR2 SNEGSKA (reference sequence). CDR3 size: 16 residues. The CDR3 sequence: CSARVPGLAGSGELVF. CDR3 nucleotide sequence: TGCAGTGCTAGAGTACCGGGACTAGCGGGATCCGGGGAGCTGGTTTTT.

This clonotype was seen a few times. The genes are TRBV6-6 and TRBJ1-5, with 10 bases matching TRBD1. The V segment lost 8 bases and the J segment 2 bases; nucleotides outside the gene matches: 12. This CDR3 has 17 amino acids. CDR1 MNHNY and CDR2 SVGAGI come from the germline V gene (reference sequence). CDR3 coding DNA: TGTGCCAGCCGTATTAAGACCGGGACAGGGGGCAATCAGCCCCAGCATTTT. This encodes CASRIKTGTGGNQPQHF.

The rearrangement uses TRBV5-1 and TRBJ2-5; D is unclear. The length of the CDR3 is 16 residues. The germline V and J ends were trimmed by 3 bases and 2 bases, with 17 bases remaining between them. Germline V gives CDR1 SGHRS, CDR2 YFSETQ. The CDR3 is CASSYRLERHQETQYF. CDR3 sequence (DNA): TGCGCCAGCAGCTACCGACTTGAGCGTCATCAAGAGACCCAGTACTTC.

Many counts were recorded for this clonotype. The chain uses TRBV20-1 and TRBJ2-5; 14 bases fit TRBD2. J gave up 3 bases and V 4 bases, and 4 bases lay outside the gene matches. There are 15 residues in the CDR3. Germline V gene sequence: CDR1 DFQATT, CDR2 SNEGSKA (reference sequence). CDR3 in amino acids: CSATGLAGDEETQYF. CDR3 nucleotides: TGCAGTGCTACGGGACTAGCGGGAGATGAAGAGACCCAGTACTTC.

The CDR3 sequence is CASTVVGVNSYGYTF. The CDR3 coding sequence is TGTGCCAGTACAGTTGTAGGGGTGAACTCCTATGGCTACACCTTC. The chain uses TRBV12-3 or TRBV12-4 and TRBJ1-2, with D possibly matching TRBD1 (5 bases). V shed 9 bases and J shed 4 bases, with 21 bases lying between them. There are 15 residues in the CDR3.

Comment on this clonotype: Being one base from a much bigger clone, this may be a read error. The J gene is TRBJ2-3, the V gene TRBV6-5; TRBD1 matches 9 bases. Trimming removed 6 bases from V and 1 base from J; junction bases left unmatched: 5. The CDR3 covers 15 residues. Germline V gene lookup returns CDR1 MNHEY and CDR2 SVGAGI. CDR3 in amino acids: CASRSGQGGTDTQYF. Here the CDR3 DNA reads TGTGCCAGCAGATCGGGACAGGGCGGCACAGATACGCAGTATTTT.

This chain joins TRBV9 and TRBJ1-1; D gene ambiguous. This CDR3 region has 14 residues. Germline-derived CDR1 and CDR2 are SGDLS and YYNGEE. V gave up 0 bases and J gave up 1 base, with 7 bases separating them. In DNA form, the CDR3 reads TGTGCCAGCAGCGTAGGATGGGGGAACACTGAAGCTTTCTTT. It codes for CASSVGWGNTEAFF.

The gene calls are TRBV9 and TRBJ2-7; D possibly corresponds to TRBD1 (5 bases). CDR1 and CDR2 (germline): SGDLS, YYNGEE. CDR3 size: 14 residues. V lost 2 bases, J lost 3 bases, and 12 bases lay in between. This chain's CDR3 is CASSVGLDFYEQYF. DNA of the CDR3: TGTGCCAGCAGCGTGGGGCTAGATTTCTACGAGCAGTACTTC.